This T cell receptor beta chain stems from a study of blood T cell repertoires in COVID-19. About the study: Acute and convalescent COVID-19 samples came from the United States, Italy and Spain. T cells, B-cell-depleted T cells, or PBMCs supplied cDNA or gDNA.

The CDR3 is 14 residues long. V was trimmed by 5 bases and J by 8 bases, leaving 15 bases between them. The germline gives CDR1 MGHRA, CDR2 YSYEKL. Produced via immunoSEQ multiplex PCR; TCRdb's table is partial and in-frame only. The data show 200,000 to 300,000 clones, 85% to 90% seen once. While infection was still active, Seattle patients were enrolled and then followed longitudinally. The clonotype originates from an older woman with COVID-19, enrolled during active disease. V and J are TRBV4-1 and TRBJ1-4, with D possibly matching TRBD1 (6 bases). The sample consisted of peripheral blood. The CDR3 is CASSGPRGSEKLFF. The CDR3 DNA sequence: TGCGCCAGCAGCGGACCCAGGGGCAGCGAAAAACTGTTTTTT.